This TCR beta chain was recorded in a study of T cell responses to AZD1222 COVID-19 vaccine. Notes on the study in general: Within unmutated variant regions lay the reported targets of nearly half of spike-specific TCRs. Repertoire sampling occurred only after the peak T cell response. The donor cohort was predominantly white British with a female majority, and clonal diversity may have been underestimated.

The assay was immunoSEQ multiplex PCR, and TCRdb's table has in-frame clones only and misses some. The data hold more than 110,000 clones, with about 92% observed a single time. The analysis combined second doses at about 4 or about 12 weeks. Trimming stripped 4 bases from V and 1 base from J, with 7 bases between. The CDR3 length is 13 residues. Concerning this clone itself: Antigen unknown.

The receptor was derived from an adult who received the AZD1222 COVID-19 vaccine. Sequenced here: peripheral blood, sampled 28 days after the second AZD1222 dose. The J gene is TRBJ1-1, the V gene TRBV12-3 or TRBV12-4; D unclear. In DNA form, the CDR3 reads TGTGCCAGCAGTTGGGCAGGGAACACTGAAGCTTTCTTT. This translates into CASSWAGNTEAFF.